This TCR beta chain was profiled in a study of vaccination and CD4 T cells after COVID-19. Trimming cost V 9 bases and J 6 bases, with 18 bases left between them. Per the germline V gene, CDR1 is SEHNR and CDR2 is FQNEAQ (reference sequence). This CDR3 contains 13 residues. MiXCR, run by TCRdb on the PCR reads, gives a single entry per CDR3 protein. Here the sample spans over 25,000 distinct CDR3 sequences, 50% being singletons. The time point is: late sampling 161 to 241 days after vaccination in three convalescent patients. The chain carries TRBV7-9 and TRBJ2-7; the D gene is possibly TRBD2 (6 bases). The sequence was collected from a human donor who had recovered from COVID-19. The sample consisted of CD4+ T cells from blood, taken about 7 months after SARS-CoV-2 vaccination. In nucleotides, the CDR3 is TGTGCCAGTGTGTCGCGGGATTTACTCGAGCAGTACTTC. This translates into CASVSRDLLEQYF.